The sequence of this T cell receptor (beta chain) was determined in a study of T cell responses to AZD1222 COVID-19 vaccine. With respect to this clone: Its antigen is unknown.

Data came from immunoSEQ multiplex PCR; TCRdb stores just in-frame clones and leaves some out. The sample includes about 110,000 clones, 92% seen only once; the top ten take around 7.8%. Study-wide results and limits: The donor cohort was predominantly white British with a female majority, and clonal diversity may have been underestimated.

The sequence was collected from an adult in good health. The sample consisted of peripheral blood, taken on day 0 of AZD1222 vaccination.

The CDR3 loop reads CASSEVARGNNEQFF. The CDR3 coding sequence is TGTGCCAGCAGTGAAGTGGCGCGGGGCAACAATGAGCAGTTCTTC. V usage is TRBV6-1 and J usage is TRBJ2-1; D might be TRBD2 (6 bases). Trimming shortened V by 1 base and J by 5 bases, and 12 bases separated the two germline ends. Germline assignment: CDR1 MNHNS and CDR2 SASEGT. There are 15 residues in the CDR3.